This T cell receptor beta chain is drawn from a study of early stage breast cancer tumors. Study-level findings and limits: Compared with adjacent normal breast tissue, tumors showed approximately 2.5-fold greater T cell density and higher clonality.

Looked up from germline, CDR1 is SEHNR and CDR2 is FQNEAQ (reference sequence). The CDR3 is 15 residues long. With V trimmed by 3 bases and J by 5 bases, 9 bases remained unmatched. Note on this clone: Its specificity is unknown.

TCRdb's table, derived via immunoSEQ multiplex PCR, lists solely in-frame clones and lacks some. The table lists 45,000 to 60,000 clones, 80% to 95% of them singletons, with approximately 4.7% in the top ten. Sequenced material: blood. The receptor comes from a person between 65 and 79 years old with breast cancer. The V call is TRBV7-9, the J call TRBJ2-5, with 7 bases lining up with TRBD2. CDR3 sequence (DNA): TGTGCCAGCAGCTTTGGCCGCGGGGGTCGGGAGACCCAGTACTTC. This codes for CASSFGRGGRETQYF.